This TCR beta chain was profiled in a study of cytomegalovirus exposure and HLA in healthy donors (TCRdb year 2017). About the investigation overall: An earlier analysis of approximately 600 of the donors reported roughly 270 Gb of sequence data and roughly 110 million unique TCR beta sequences from about 180 million T cells. Typing coverage varied by locus: roughly 629-640 donors for A, B, C, DRB1 and DQB1; roughly 520 for DQA1; around 610 for DPA1; around 490 for DPB1. On average, roughly 200,000 unique TCR beta nucleotide sequences were sequenced per donor among roughly 430 genotyped donors of the cohort, with roughly 20% of those sequences being non-productive. The study was designed to test whether signatures of past pathogen exposure could be identified by cataloging public T cell receptors. About 280 gigabases of sequencing data and 70 million to 100 million unique TCR sequences made up an early release that covered approximately 620 HLA-typed donors. In the later analysis, no new phenotypic data were used to find candidate immune exposures; instead, reliance was placed on TCR beta sequences and their occurrence across donors. Donor age, sex, ethnicity and CMV serostatus were compiled together with the repertoire data. In a later genetic analysis, genome-wide SNP genotypes for about 60% of the 666 donors were used, and that subset was treated as a discovery cohort. The study profiled the T cell repertoires of 500 to 800 subjects by immunosequencing and related them to cytomegalovirus serostatus. In addition to the first cohort of 666 subjects, a separate validation cohort of 120 different subjects was used. Class I and class II HLA loci were covered by the typing at four-digit resolution. To predict cytomegalovirus infection status, the study brought together high-throughput TCR immunosequencing, statistical association of individual TCRs with disease status, and machine learning. All discovery cohort repertoires had been generated using a single sequencing platform. A later analysis re-analyzed previously published TCR beta repertoires from approximately 700 donors and added high-resolution HLA genotyping to study TCR occurrence patterns. Because of strong linkage in the cohort, roughly five DR-DQ haplotypes were treated as single units for association and clustering. An earlier analysis of 587 of the donors used high-throughput TCR beta sequencing to judge whether each TCR beta V gene segment behaved as functional or pseudogenic. Of the roughly 420 genotyped donors, 75% to 85% were placed in the genetic ancestry cluster associated with self-reported Caucasian donors.

What the authors observed across the whole study: Specific HLA alleles were associated with 16,951 TCR beta sequences at a false discovery rate of 0.05 in a later analysis. Most CMV-associated TCR beta chains appeared to be HLA-restricted in a later analysis, and the HLA associations seemed to be driven largely by CMV exposure. Roughly 15 rarely observed V segments, including chromosome 9 orphons, were excluded from the earlier analysis of some 590 of the donors because counts were too low. A few of the identified cytomegalovirus-associated TCR beta chains were confirmed in vitro to be specific for cytomegalovirus antigens. For the cohort, immune exposure information was limited to CMV serostatus. HLA typing was unavailable for some donors at each locus, so association tests used only the typed subset. According to a later genetic analysis, donors in an Asian-associated ancestry cluster had fewer N-insertions in productive TCRs than the roughly 670-donor mean. The sequencing pipeline was judged likely to have produced a cluster of highly shared sequence variants as a technical artifact. Linkage disequilibrium might explain the correlated functional status among segregating V segments, but an unknown experimental factor could not be ruled out. In both the original and validation cohorts, the classifier was reported to diagnose cytomegalovirus status with high specificity and sensitivity. Only TCR beta chains were sequenced in this cohort, and the absence of alpha or paired-chain data limited detectable features. Some IMGT-functional V segments, including TRBV6-2 and TRBV6-3, could not be told apart with the 87-base-pair reads, so those segments were excluded. V-gene and J-gene trimming of TCR beta chains was associated with a missense DCLRE1C variant in a later genetic analysis, and the association was replicated in an independent cohort. In a later analysis, HLA-associated TCR beta chains were found to be more clonally expanded and to have lower generation probabilities than equally common non-associated chains. An earlier analysis of 450 to 750 of the donors showed that most TCR beta V segments appeared in productive rearrangements either about 90% or about 30% of the time, which broadly matched IMGT annotations. Most TCR sequences were observed very rarely across donors, whereas some public TCRs were present in many individuals. In a later analysis, several top co-occurrence clusters were reported to appear linked to parvovirus B19, influenza, CMV and Epstein-Barr virus. Sequencing depth was assumed to be roughly uniform across donors in the presence/absence analyses, though that assumption may not hold. The study listed 164 TCR beta chains as associated with cytomegalovirus. A further reported finding was that TCR beta sequences accurately predicted the HLA-A and HLA-B alleles for most subjects in the first cohort. Strong co-occurrence of HLA alleles, especially DR and DQ, made assigning TCR associations to individual alleles difficult. It was suggested by the authors that the approach could potentially be generalized to other disease states and immunological phenotypes. According to a later analysis, TCR association rates differed among HLA loci, with DRB1 alleles showing the most associated TCRs and HLA-C alleles showing the fewest.

The library was prepared using the immunoSEQ multiplex PCR assay. For the multiplex PCR, a mixture combining 60 forward primers for TCR Vbeta segments and 13 reverse primers for TCR Jbeta segments was used. The CDR3 region of rearranged TCR beta genes was amplified from genomic DNA with a multiplex PCR assay. The amplified TCR beta libraries were sequenced on the Illumina HiSeq System as 87-base-pair reads. Processing in the source paper ran as follows. Across the 670 or so repertoires, a later analysis counted 75 million to 90 million unique TCR beta chains, roughly 11 million of which were shared by at least two donors. To remove PCR and sequencing errors, raw reads were error-corrected and collapsed into unique sequences using a nearest-neighbor algorithm that merged closely related sequences. Alignment of CDR3 sequences to IMGT reference sequences was used to assign V, D and J gene segments. For a sequence to be retained, at least a six-nucleotide match to both a V gene segment and a J gene segment was required. Rearrangements were called productive when the CDR3 lacked stop codons and stayed in frame with V and J; all others were non-productive. CDR3 was defined according to IMGT convention as the region running from the second conserved V-encoded cysteine to the conserved J-encoded phenylalanine. In an earlier analysis of around 640 of the donors, sequences lacking an unambiguous match to a single V gene segment were excluded. An earlier analysis of several hundred of the donors called V segments functional above 56.7% productive rearrangements and segregating when the between-donor standard deviation exceeded 5%. A statistical classification framework was built for diagnosing cytomegalovirus status from the catalog of TCR beta chain sequences. V and J gene assignment, in a later analysis, came from comparing TCR nucleotide sequences with IMGT/GENE-DB human TR gene sequences. In a later analysis, CDR3 sequences and most-parsimonious VDJ recombination scenarios were assigned using the TCRdist pipeline. In a later analysis, every TCR beta chain was defined by the combination of its CDR3 amino acid sequence and its V-gene family, and reads without a unique V-gene family were dropped. To address suspected cross-contamination and a sequencing artifact, a later analysis removed roughly 640 highly shared, low-generation-probability nucleotide sequences. In a later analysis, a clonal expansion index was calculated for each public chain from normalized within-repertoire ranks of inferred template counts. In a later analysis, generation probabilities were computed using a VDJ recombination model fitted to out-of-frame rearrangements, and the results were checked against IGoR. In a later analysis, TCR-TCR, TCR-HLA and TCR-CMV co-occurrence was scored with hypergeometric tests, and a repertoire-size bias correction was applied to TCR pairs. In a later analysis, false discovery rates were estimated by permuting HLA or CMV assignments 20 times. In a later analysis, co-occurring TCRs were grouped using DBSCAN, with TCRdist sequence similarity added in when clustering inside HLA-allele-positive subsets. Co-occurrence clustering excluded repertoires with fewer than 30,000 or more than 120,000 public chains, plus five with anomalous nucleotide sharing. The source is immuneACCESS, and TCRdb retained only in-frame sequences with V and J called. Part of the clones is not carried over; for the studies checked, unresolved V genes explain less than half of this, and the remainder is unexplained. Clonal size and the V and J genes are those of that table, whereas D and trimming came from the DNA. This sample has 150,000 to 200,000 clones in its table, and around 62% of those were observed once. The leading ten clones occupy 2.5% to 3% of the sample.

As to this clone: What this receptor recognizes is not known. No base-level quality is on record; no much larger clone is a single base apart.

The cohort consisted of 600 to 750 healthy bone marrow donors. At the time of sampling, every cohort member was nominally healthy, though immune exposures that went unrecorded were likely present. The donor tested CMV seronegative, placing the donor among the 352 seronegative members of the cohort. Every donor gave a peripheral blood sample, and the peripheral blood mononuclear cells from that sample were used for TCR beta sequencing. The Qiagen DNeasy Blood Extraction Kit was used to extract genomic DNA from the blood cell samples. The germline V gene (reference sequence) provides CDR1 LNHDA and CDR2 SQIVND. Including the terminal cysteine and phenylalanine, the CDR3 comprises 13 residues. The kept DNA is CDR3 alone, 39 bases in frame from the first base. V has 4 bases trimmed and J has 3 bases trimmed; junction bases matching no gene number 0.

This chain joins TRBV19 to TRBJ2-7; TRBD1 fits 10 bases in the junction. Sequences were obtained from PBMCs. The clonotype comes from a man aged 35-49 years in good health and CMV-seronegative. Read as DNA, the sequence is TGTGCCAGTAGTAGGGACAGGGGCTACGAGCAGTACTTC. It is translated as CASSRDRGYEQYF.